The next 10 T cell receptor beta chains were all read from a single sample in a study of CXCR3-negative and CXCR3-positive naive CD8 T cells. Findings of the study overall: In CXCR3-positive naive cells, the TRB CDR3s were more hydrophobic than in CXCR3-negative naive cells.

These receptors have no identified antigens. The libraries of TRB cDNA were prepared using 5' RACE with UMI labels. TCRdb re-called the 5' RACE reads; every CDR3 protein appears as one record, without DNA. Its clone listing holds more than 100,000 distinct CDR3 sequences. The sample comprised naive CXCR3+ CD8+ T cells from blood. Subset given: CD45RO-CCR7+CD27+CD95- naive CD8+ T cells expressing CXCR3 (TNR3+). The receptors originated from a human donor in good health. Some clones in this sample may be carry-over from other donors' samples.

V gene TRBV4-1 combines with J gene TRBJ2-7; checking the TCRdb D call of TRBD1 is not possible without DNA. Germline CDR1 is MGHRA and CDR2 is YSYEKL. The CDR3 is made up of 14 amino acids. The CDR3 here is CASSQVGGSYEQYF.

The V gene is TRBV28, the J gene TRBJ2-4; with no DNA, the TCRdb D assignment of TRBD1 cannot be verified. Per germline, CDR1 MDHEN and CDR2 SYDVKM. The CDR3 spans 14 residues. This chain's CDR3 is CASSNWTGENIQYF.

This chain joins TRBV12-3 or TRBV12-4 and TRBJ2-3; there is no DNA to check the TCRdb D call of TRBD2. CDR3 length equals 15 residues. The CDR3: CASRGLAGGPDTQYF.

CDR3 sequence: CASSHSGRMNTEAFF. The chain couples TRBV21-1 to TRBJ1-1; with no DNA, the TCRdb D assignment of TRBD1 cannot be verified. TRBV21-1 is deemed a pseudogene. CDR3 size: 15 residues.

The V and J genes are TRBV5-1 and TRBJ2-1; absent DNA, TCRdb's TRBD1 call cannot be checked. Germline CDR1 and CDR2: SGHRS and YFSETQ. The CDR3 has 15 amino acids. CDR3 sequence: CASSLGDSVYNEQFF. Variable domain in full (rest from reference TRBV5-1 and TRBJ2-1): KAGVTQTPRYLIKTRGQQVTLSCSPISGHRSVSWYQQTPGQGLQFLFEYFSETQRNKGNFPGRFSGRQFSNSRSEMNVSTLELGDSALYLCASSLGDSVYNEQFFGPGTRLTVL.

The genes are TRBV12-3 or TRBV12-4 and TRBJ1-5; TCRdb outputs TRBD1, but without DNA this stays unchecked. The CDR3 runs 14 residues. The CDR3 is CASSFQGGGQPQHF.

This rearrangement joins TRBV13 to TRBJ2-7; as DNA is missing, the TRBD1 call by TCRdb cannot be tested. Germline-derived CDR1 and CDR2 are PRHDT and FYEKMQ (reference sequence). The CDR3 runs to 16 residues. CDR3 region: CASSPRGQGALYEQYF.

The chain couples TRBV4-2 to TRBJ2-3; with no DNA, the TCRdb D assignment of TRBD2 cannot be verified. There are 20 residues in the CDR3. CDR1 and CDR2 from the germline V gene are LGHNA and YNFKEQ. The CDR3 is CASSQYIPSETSGGSDTQYF.

V gene TRBV27 combines with J gene TRBJ2-7; no DNA is available, so the TRBD1 call from TCRdb remains unchecked. The CDR3 runs to 13 residues. CDR1 is MNHEY, CDR2 SMNVEV, per germline (reference sequence). The CDR3 region is CASGVTGRYEQYF.

J is TRBJ1-5 and V is TRBV23-1. TRBV23-1 is an ORF for which the function is uncertain. The CDR3 runs to 16 residues. The CDR3 here is CASSQFQCSANQPQHF.